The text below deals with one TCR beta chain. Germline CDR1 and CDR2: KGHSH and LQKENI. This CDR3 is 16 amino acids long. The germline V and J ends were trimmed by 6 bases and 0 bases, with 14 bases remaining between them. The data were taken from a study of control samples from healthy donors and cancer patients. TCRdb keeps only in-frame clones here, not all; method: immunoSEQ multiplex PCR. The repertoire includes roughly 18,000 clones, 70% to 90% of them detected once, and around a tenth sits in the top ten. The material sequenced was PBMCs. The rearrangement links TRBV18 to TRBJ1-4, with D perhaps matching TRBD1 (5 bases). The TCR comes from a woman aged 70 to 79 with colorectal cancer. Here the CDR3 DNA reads TGTGCCAGCTCCCGGGGGAGGAGTGCAACTAATGAAAAACTGTTTTTT. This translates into CASSRGRSATNEKLFF.